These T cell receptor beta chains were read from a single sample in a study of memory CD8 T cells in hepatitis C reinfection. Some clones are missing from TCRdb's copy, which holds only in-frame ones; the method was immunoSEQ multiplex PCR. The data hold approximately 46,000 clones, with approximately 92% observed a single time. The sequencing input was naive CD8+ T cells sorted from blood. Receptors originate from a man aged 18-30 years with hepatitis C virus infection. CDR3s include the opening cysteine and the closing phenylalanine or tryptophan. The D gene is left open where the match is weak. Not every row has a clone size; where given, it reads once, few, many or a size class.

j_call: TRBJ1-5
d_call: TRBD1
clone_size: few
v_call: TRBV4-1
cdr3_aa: CASSRVTGLDQPQHF
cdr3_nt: TGCGCCAGCAGCCGTGTGACAGGGCTCGATCAGCCCCAGCATTTT

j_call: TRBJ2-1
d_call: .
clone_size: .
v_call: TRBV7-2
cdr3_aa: CASSPPETNEQFF
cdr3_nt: TGTGCCAGCAGCCCACCGGAGACCAATGAGCAGTTCTTC

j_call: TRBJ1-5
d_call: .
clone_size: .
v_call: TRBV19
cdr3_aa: CASSPWSGGQPQHF
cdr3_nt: TGTGCCAGTAGTCCCTGGTCAGGTGGTCAGCCCCAGCATTTT

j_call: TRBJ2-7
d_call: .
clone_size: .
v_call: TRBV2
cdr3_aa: CASSVFYEQYF
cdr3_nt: TGTGCCAGCAGTGTATTCTACGAGCAGTACTTC

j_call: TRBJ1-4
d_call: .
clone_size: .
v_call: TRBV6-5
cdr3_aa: CASSPMEAGDEKLFF
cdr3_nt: TGTGCCAGCAGCCCCATGGAGGCGGGCGATGAAAAACTGTTTTTT

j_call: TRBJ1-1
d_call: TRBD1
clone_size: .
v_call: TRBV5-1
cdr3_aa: CASSLAGTVNTEAFF
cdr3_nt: TGCGCCAGCAGCTTGGCCGGGACAGTGAACACTGAAGCTTTCTTT

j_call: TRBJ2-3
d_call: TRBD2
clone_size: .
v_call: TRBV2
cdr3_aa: CASSEGRSGRYRDTQYF
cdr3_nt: TGTGCCAGCAGTGAAGGGAGGAGCGGGAGGTACCGGGATACGCAGTATTTT

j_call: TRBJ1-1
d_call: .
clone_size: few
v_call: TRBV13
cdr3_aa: CASSPAAGLNTEAFF
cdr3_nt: TGTGCCAGCAGCCCCGCCGCGGGGTTGAACACTGAAGCTTTCTTT

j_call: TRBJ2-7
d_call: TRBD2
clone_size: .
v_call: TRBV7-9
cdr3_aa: CASSSSGRPYEQYF
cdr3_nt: TGTGCCAGCAGTTCTAGCGGGCGGCCCTACGAGCAGTACTTC

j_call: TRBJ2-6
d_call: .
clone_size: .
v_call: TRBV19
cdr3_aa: CASSPGVSGANVLTF
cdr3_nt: TGTGCCAGTAGTCCGGGAGTCTCTGGGGCCAACGTCCTGACTTTC

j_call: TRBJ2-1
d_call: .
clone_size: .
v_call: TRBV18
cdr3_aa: CASSLKVRGLIGDEQFF
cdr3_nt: TGTGCCAGCTCACTCAAGGTCCGAGGTTTGATCGGGGATGAGCAGTTCTTC

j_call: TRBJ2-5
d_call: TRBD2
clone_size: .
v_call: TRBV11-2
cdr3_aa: CASSTTSGQETQYF
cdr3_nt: TGTGCCAGCAGCACGACTAGCGGCCAAGAGACCCAGTACTTC

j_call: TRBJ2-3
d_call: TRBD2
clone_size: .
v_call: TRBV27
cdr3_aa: CASSLFAGGAADTQYF
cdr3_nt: TGTGCCAGCAGTTTATTTGCGGGGGGCGCCGCGGATACGCAGTATTTT

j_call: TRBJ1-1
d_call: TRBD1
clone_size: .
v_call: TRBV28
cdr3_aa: CASSFSGTGEEAFF
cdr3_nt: TGTGCCAGCAGCTTTAGTGGGACAGGGGAAGAAGCTTTCTTT

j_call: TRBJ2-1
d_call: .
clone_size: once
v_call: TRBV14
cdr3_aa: CASSQPSYNEQFF
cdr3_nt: TGTGCCAGCAGCCAACCATCCTACAATGAGCAGTTCTTC

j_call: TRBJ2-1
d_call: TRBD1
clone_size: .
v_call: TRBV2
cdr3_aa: CASRAGTGFDEQFF
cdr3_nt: TGTGCCAGCAGGGCCGGGACAGGGTTCGATGAGCAGTTCTTC

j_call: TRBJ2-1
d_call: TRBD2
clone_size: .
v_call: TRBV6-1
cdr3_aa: CASSLGLDEGNEQFF
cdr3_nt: TGTGCCAGCAGCCTCGGACTAGACGAAGGAAATGAGCAGTTCTTC

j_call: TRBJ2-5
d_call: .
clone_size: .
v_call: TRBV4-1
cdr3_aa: CASSQDPGEQETQYF
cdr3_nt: TGCGCCAGCAGCCAAGATCCGGGGGAACAAGAGACCCAGTACTTC

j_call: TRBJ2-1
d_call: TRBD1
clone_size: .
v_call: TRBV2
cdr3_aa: CASNPGTGAYNEQFF
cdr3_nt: TGTGCCAGCAACCCCGGGACAGGTGCCTACAATGAGCAGTTCTTC

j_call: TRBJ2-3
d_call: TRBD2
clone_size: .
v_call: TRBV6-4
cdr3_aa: CASSPPGLAGERADTQYF
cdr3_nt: TGTGCCAGCAGTCCCCCCGGACTAGCGGGAGAGAGGGCAGATACGCAGTATTTT

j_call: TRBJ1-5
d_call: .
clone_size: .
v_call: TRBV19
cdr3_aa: CASSFGSYSNQPQHF
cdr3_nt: TGTGCCAGTAGTTTCGGGTCCTATAGCAATCAGCCCCAGCATTTT

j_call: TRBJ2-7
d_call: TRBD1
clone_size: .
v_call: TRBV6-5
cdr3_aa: CASSQSTGGAYEQYF
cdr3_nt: TGTGCCAGCAGCCAGAGTACAGGGGGAGCCTACGAGCAGTACTTC

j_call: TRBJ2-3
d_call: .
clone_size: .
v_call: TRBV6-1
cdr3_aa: CASSEEEGGITDTQYF
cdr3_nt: TGTGCCAGCAGTGAAGAAGAGGGGGGGATCACAGATACGCAGTATTTT

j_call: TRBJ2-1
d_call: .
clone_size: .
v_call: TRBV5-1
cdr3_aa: CASSLLPGHTYNEQFF
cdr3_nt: TGCGCCAGCAGCCTCCTCCCGGGACACACCTACAATGAGCAGTTCTTC

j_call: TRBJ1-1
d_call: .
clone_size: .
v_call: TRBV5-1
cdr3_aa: CASSPRIAVTTEAFF
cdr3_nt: TGCGCCAGCTCTCCGAGGATTGCAGTTACCACTGAAGCTTTCTTT

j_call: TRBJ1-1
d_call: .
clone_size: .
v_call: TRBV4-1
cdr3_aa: CASSQVGTEGPEAFF
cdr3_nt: TGCGCCAGCAGCCAAGTCGGGACGGAGGGGCCTGAAGCTTTCTTT

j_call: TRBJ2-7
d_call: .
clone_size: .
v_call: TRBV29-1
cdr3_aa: CSVVWGISYEQYF
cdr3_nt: TGCAGCGTTGTATGGGGCATCTCCTACGAGCAGTACTTC

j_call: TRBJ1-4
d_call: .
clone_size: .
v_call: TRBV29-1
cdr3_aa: CSVSLQDTDEKLFF
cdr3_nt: TGCAGCGTTTCACTCCAAGACACGGATGAAAAACTGTTTTTT

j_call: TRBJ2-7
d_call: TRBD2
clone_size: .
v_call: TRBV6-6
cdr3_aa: CASSYSSGSYEQYF
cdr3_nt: TGTGCCAGCAGTTACTCTAGCGGGAGTTACGAGCAGTACTTC

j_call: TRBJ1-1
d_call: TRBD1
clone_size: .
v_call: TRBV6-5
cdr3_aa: CASSQTGMNTEAFF
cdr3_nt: TGTGCCAGCAGCCAGACAGGGATGAACACTGAAGCTTTCTTT

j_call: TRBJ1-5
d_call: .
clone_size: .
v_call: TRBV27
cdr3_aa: CASSFQIDQPQHF
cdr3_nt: TGTGCCAGCAGTTTCCAGATTGATCAGCCCCAGCATTTT

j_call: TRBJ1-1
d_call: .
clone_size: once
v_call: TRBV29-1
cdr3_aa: CSARGTEAFF
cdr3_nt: TGCAGCGCCAGGGGCACTGAAGCTTTCTTT

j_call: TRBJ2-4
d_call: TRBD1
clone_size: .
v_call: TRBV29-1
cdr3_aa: CSVVLGQGAIQYF
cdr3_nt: TGCAGCGTTGTCCTGGGACAGGGGGCCATTCAGTACTTC

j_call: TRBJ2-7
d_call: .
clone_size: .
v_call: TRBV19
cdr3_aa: CASSIRHTYEQYF
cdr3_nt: TGTGCCAGTAGTATCCGACATACTTACGAGCAGTACTTC

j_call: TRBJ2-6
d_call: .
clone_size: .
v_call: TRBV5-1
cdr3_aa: CASSLDWQSGANVLTF
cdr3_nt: TGCGCCAGCAGCTTGGATTGGCAGTCTGGGGCCAACGTCCTGACTTTC

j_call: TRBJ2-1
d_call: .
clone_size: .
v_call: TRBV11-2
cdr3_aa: CASSSIGTEQFF
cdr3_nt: TGTGCCAGCAGCTCAATCGGGACAGAGCAGTTCTTC

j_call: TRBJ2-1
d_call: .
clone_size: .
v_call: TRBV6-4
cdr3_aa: CASSEGGGEQFF
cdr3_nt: TGTGCCAGCAGTGAAGGGGGGGGTGAGCAGTTCTTC

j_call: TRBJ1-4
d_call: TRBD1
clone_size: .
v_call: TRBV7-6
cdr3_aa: CASREGTADNEKLFF
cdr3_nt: TGTGCCAGCAGGGAAGGGACAGCAGATAATGAAAAACTGTTTTTT

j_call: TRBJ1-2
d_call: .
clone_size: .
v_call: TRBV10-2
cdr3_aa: CASGAGIYGYTF
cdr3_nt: TGCGCCAGCGGTGCGGGGATTTATGGCTACACCTTC

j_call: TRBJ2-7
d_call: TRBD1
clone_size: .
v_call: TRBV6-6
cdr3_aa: CASSSGQELSYEQYF
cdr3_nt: TGTGCCAGCAGTTCCGGACAGGAACTCTCCTACGAGCAGTACTTC

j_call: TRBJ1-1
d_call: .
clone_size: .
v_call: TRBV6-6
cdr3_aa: CASTLLPVQGTEAFF
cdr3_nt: TGTGCCAGCACATTACTGCCGGTACAGGGCACTGAAGCCTTCTTT

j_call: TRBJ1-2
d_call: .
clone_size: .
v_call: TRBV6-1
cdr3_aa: CASIPGGNANYGYTF
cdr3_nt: TGTGCCAGCATACCAGGAGGGAATGCTAACTATGGCTACACCTTC